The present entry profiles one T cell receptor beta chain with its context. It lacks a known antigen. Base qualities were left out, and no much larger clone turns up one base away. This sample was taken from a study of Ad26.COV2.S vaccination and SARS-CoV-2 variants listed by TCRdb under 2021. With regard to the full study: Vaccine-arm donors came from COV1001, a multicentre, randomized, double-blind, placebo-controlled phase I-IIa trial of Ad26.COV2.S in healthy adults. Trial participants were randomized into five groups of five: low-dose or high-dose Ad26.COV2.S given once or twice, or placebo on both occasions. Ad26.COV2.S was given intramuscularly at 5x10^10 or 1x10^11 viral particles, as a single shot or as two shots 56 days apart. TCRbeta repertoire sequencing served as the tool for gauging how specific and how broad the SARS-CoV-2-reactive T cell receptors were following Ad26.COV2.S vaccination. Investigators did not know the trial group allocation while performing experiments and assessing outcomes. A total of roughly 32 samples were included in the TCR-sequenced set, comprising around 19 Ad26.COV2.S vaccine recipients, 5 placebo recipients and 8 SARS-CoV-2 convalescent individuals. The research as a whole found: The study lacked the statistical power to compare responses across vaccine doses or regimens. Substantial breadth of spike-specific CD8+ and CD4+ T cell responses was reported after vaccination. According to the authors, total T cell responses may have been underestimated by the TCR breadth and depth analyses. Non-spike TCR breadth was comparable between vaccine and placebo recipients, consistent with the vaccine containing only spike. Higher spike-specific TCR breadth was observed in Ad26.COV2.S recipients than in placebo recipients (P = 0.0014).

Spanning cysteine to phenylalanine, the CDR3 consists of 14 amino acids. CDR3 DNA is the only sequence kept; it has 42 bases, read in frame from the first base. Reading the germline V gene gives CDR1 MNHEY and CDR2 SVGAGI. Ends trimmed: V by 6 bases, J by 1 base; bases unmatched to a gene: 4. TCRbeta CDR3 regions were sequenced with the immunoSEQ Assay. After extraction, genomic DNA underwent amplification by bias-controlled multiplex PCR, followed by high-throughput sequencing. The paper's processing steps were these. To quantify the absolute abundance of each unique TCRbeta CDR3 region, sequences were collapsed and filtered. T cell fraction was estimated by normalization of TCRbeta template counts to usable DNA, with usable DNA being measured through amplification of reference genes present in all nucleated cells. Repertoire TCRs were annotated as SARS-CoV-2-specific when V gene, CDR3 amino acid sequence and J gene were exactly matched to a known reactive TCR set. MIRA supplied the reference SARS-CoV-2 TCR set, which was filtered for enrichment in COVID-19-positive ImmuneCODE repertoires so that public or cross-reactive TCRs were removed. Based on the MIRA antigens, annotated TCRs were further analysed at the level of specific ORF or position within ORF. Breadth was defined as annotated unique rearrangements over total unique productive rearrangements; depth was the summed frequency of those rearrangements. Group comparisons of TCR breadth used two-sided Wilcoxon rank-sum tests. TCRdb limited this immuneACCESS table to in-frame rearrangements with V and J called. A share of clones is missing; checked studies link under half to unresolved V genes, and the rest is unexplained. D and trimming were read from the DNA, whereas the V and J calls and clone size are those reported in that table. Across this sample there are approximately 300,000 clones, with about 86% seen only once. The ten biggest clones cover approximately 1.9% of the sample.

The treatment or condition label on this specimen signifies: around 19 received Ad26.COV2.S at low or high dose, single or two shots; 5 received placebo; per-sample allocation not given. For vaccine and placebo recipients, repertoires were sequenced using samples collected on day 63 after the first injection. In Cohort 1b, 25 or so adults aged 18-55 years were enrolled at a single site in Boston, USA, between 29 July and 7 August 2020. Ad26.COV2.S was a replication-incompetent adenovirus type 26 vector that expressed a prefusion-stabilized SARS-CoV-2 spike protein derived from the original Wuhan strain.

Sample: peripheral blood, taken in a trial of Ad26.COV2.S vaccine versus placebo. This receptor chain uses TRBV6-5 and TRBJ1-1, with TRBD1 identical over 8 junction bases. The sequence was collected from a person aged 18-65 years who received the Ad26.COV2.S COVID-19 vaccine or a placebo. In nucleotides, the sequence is TGTGCCAGCAGCCAAGACAGGGGGAACACTGAAGCTTTCTTT. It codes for CASSQDRGNTEAFF.